A selection of T cell receptor beta chains follows, all from one sample in a study of T cells of healthy individuals. Via MiXCR, TCRdb re-called the 5' RACE reads, giving one row per CDR3 protein. The top ten clones hold 6.2% of a sample with about 96,000 distinct CDR3 sequences, roughly 18% of them seen once. All receptors come from a human donor in good health. CDR3s include the opening cysteine and the closing phenylalanine or tryptophan. The D gene is left open where the match is weak. Clone sizes are given selectively: once, few, many, or a class where the clone is expanded.

cdr3_aa: CASSYRPSDQVSNQPQHF; cdr3_nt: TGTGCCAGCAGTTACAGACCATCCGACCAGGTTAGCAATCAGCCCCAGCATTTT; v_call: TRBV6-5; clone_size: once; d_call: -; j_call: TRBJ1-5
cdr3_aa: CASSLTGDTQYF; cdr3_nt: TGTGCCAGCAGTTTGACGGGAGATACGCAGTATTTT; v_call: TRBV12-3/TRBV12-4; clone_size: few; d_call: -; j_call: TRBJ2-3
cdr3_aa: CASSSMTSGRAGEQFF; cdr3_nt: TGTGCCAGTAGTTCGATGACTAGCGGGAGGGCCGGTGAGCAGTTCTTC; v_call: TRBV19; clone_size: few; d_call: TRBD2; j_call: TRBJ2-1
cdr3_aa: CSARAGSLWGAQPQHF; cdr3_nt: TGCAGTGCTAGAGCTGGGAGCCTTTGGGGAGCACAGCCCCAGCATTTT; v_call: TRBV20-1; clone_size: few; d_call: -; j_call: TRBJ1-5
cdr3_aa: CATSVQGDTGELFF; cdr3_nt: TGTGCCACCAGCGTACAGGGGGACACCGGGGAGCTGTTTTTT; v_call: TRBV15; clone_size: few; d_call: TRBD1; j_call: TRBJ2-2
cdr3_aa: CSRGLAGGLGTQYF; cdr3_nt: TGCAGCCGCGGACTAGCGGGAGGGTTGGGGACCCAGTACTTC; v_call: TRBV20-1; clone_size: few; d_call: TRBD2; j_call: TRBJ2-5
cdr3_aa: CASSQGHYEQYF; cdr3_nt: TGTGCCAGCAGCCAAGGTCACTACGAGCAGTACTTC; v_call: TRBV14; clone_size: -; d_call: -; j_call: TRBJ2-7
cdr3_aa: CASSEVDYLNYGYTF; cdr3_nt: TGTGCCAGCAGTGAAGTCGATTACTTAAACTATGGCTACACCTTC; v_call: TRBV6-1; clone_size: many; d_call: -; j_call: TRBJ1-2
cdr3_aa: CASSSHYLLAGGRGNEQFF; cdr3_nt: TGTGCCAGCAGCTCGCACTACTTACTAGCGGGGGGACGGGGAAATGAGCAGTTCTTC; v_call: TRBV7-8; clone_size: few; d_call: TRBD2; j_call: TRBJ2-1
cdr3_aa: CSARGSVGGTEAFF; cdr3_nt: TGCAGTGCTAGGGGCAGTGTGGGTGGCACTGAAGCTTTCTTT; v_call: TRBV20-1; clone_size: many; d_call: -; j_call: TRBJ1-1
cdr3_aa: CASSSGPGQPTGGSPLHF; cdr3_nt: TGTGCCAGCAGCTCCGGTCCCGGACAGCCAACCGGTGGATCACCCCTCCACTTT; v_call: TRBV7-9; clone_size: -; d_call: -; j_call: TRBJ1-6
cdr3_aa: CASSLDVPGANVLTF; cdr3_nt: TGTGCCAGCTCACTAGACGTCCCTGGGGCCAACGTCCTGACTTTC; v_call: TRBV18; clone_size: -; d_call: -; j_call: TRBJ2-6
cdr3_aa: CAISVWGQSSYNEQFF; cdr3_nt: TGTGCCATCAGTGTATGGGGGCAAAGCTCCTACAATGAGCAGTTCTTC; v_call: TRBV10-3; clone_size: few; d_call: -; j_call: TRBJ2-1
cdr3_aa: CASSRGGSVLAFF; cdr3_nt: TGTGCCAGCAGCCGAGGCGGATCGGTATTAGCTTTCTTT; v_call: TRBV7-9; clone_size: once; d_call: -; j_call: TRBJ1-1
cdr3_aa: CASSLDGRNTGELFF; cdr3_nt: TGTGCCAGCAGTTTAGATGGCAGAAACACCGGGGAGCTGTTTTTT; v_call: TRBV12-3/TRBV12-4; clone_size: many; d_call: -; j_call: TRBJ2-2
cdr3_aa: CASSLTSRDSPLHF; cdr3_nt: TGTGCCAGCAGTTTAACGAGTCGAGATTCACCCCTCCACTTT; v_call: TRBV12-3/TRBV12-4; clone_size: few; d_call: -; j_call: TRBJ1-6
cdr3_aa: CATSREGTLNTEAFF; cdr3_nt: TGTGCCACCAGCAGAGAAGGGACACTGAACACTGAAGCTTTCTTT; v_call: TRBV15; clone_size: few; d_call: -; j_call: TRBJ1-1
cdr3_aa: CASSFRQNYNSPLHF; cdr3_nt: TGTGCCAGCAGTTTCAGACAGAACTATAATTCACCCCTCCACTTT; v_call: TRBV27; clone_size: many; d_call: -; j_call: TRBJ1-6
cdr3_aa: CASSPSQGAETQYF; cdr3_nt: TGTGCCAGCTCACCGTCACAGGGGGCCGAGACCCAGTACTTC; v_call: TRBV18; clone_size: few; d_call: TRBD1; j_call: TRBJ2-5
cdr3_aa: CASSYSGRGAQYYEQYF; cdr3_nt: TGTGCCAGCAGTTACTCGGGGAGGGGGGCCCAATACTACGAGCAGTACTTC; v_call: TRBV6-5; clone_size: few; d_call: -; j_call: TRBJ2-7